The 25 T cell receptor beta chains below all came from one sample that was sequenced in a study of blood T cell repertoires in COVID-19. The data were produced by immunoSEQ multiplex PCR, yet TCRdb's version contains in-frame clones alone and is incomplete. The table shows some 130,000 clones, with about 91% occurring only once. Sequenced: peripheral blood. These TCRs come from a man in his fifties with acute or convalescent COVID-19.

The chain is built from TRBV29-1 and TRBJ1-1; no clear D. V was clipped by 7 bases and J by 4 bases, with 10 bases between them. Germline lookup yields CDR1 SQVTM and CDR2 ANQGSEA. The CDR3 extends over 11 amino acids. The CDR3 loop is CSAERLTEAFF. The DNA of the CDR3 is TGCAGCGCTGAGAGGCTCACTGAAGCTTTCTTT.

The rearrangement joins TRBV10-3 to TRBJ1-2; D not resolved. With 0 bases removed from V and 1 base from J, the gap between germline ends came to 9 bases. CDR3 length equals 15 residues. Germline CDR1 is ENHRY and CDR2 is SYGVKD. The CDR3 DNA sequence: TGTGCCATCAGTGAGTCTGACTTCAATAACTATGGCTACACCTTC. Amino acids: CAISESDFNNYGYTF.

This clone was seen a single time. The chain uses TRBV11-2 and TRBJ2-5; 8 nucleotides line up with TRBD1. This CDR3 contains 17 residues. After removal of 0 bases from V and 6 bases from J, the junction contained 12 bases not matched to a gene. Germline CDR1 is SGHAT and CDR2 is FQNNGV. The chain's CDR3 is CASSLDGTGSRHKTQYF. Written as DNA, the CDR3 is TGTGCCAGCAGCTTAGATGGGACAGGCTCCCGACATAAGACCCAGTACTTC.

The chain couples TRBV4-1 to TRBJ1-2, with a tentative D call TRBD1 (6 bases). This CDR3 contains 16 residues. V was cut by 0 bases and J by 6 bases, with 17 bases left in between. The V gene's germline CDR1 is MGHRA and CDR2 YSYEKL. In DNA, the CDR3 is TGCGCCAGCAGCCAAGAACCCACGGGGACATACGATGGCTACACCTTC. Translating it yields CASSQEPTGTYDGYTF.

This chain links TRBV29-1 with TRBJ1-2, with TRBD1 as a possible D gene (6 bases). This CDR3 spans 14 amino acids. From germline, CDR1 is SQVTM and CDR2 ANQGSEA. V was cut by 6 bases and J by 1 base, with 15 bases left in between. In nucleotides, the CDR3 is TGCAGCGTCAACCGGGACATATTTAACTATGGCTACACCTTC. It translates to CSVNRDIFNYGYTF.

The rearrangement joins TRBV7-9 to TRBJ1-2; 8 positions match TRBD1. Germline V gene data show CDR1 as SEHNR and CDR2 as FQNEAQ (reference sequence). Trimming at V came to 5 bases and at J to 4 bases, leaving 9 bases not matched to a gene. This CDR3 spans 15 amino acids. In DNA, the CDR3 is TGTGCCAGCAGCCCGATGTTGGGGACAGGCTATGGCTACACCTTC. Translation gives CASSPMLGTGYGYTF.

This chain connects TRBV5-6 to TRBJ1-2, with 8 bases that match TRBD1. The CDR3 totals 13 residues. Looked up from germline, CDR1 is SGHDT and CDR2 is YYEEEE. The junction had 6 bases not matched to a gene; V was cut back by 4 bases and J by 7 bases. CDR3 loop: CASSAGTGTGYTF. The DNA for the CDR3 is TGTGCCAGCAGCGCAGGGACAGGAACTGGCTACACCTTC.

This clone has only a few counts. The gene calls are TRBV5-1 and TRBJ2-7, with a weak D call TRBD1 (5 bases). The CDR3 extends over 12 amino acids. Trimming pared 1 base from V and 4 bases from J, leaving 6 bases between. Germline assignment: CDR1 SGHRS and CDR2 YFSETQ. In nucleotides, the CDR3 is TGCGCCAGCAGCTTGAAGGGGTACGAGCAGTACTTC. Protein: CASSLKGYEQYF.

The CDR3 bases are TGTGCAAGTCGCTTAGCGAGGAGGGACAGGGGTTATGCTGGGGCCAACGTCCTGACTTTC. Amino acid sequence: CASRLARRDRGYAGANVLTF. The chain recombines TRBV12-2 with TRBJ2-6; TRBD1 was called by the table and not checked on the DNA. TRBV12-2 is classified as a pseudogene. This CDR3 has 20 residues.

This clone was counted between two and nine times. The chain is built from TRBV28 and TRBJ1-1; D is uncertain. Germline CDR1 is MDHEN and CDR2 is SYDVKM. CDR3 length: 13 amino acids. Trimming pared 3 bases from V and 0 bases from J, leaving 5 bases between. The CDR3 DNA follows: TGTGCCAGCAGTTTCATCATGAACACTGAAGCTTTCTTT. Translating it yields CASSFIMNTEAFF.

The CDR3 DNA reads as TGCGCCAGCAGCCCTTCTGGCGGATCTAATGAAAAACTGTTTTTT. Its protein product is CASSPSGGSNEKLFF. The chain employs TRBV5-1 and TRBJ1-4; D unresolved. The germline V gene encodes CDR1 SGHRS and CDR2 YFSETQ. With 4 bases removed from V and 3 bases from J, the gap between germline ends came to 13 bases. There are 15 residues in the CDR3.

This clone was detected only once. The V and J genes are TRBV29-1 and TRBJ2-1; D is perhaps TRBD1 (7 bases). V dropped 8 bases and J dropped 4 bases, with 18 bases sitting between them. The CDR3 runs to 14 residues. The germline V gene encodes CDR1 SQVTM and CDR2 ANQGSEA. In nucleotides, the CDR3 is TGCAGCTTCCCGGTCTCAGGGGGGTACAATGAGCAGTTCTTC. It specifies CSFPVSGGYNEQFF.

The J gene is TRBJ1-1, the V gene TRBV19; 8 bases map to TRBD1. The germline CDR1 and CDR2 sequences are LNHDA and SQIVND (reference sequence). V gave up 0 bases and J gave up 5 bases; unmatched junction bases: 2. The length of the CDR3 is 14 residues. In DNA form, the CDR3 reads TGTGCCAGTAGTATAGAGACAGGGGAAACTGAAGCTTTCTTT. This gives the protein CASSIETGETEAFF.

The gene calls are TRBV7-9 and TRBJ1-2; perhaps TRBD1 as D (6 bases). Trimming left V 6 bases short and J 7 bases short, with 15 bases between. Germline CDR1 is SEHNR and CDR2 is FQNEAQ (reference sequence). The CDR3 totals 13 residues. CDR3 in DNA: TGTGCCAGCAGTTTGGGGGCGGGCGGTGGCTACACCTTC. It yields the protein CASSLGAGGGYTF.

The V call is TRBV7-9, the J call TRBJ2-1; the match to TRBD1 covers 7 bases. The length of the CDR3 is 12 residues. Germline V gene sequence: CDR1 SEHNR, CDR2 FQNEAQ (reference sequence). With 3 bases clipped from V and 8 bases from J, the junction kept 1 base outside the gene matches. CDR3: CASSFTGDEQFF. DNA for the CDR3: TGTGCCAGCAGCTTTACAGGGGATGAGCAGTTCTTC.

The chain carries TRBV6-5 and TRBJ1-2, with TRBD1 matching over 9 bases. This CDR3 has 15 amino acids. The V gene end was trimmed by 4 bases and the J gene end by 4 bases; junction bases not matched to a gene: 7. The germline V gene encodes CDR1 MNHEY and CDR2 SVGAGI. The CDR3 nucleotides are TGTGCCAGCAGTTCCCCGGACAGGGGTTTCTATGGCTACACCTTC. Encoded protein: CASSSPDRGFYGYTF.

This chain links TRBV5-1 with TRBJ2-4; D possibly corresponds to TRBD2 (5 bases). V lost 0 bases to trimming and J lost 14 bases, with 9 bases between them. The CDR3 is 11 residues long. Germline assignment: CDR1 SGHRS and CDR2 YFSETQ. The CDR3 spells CASSLGAEKYF. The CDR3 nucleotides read TGCGCCAGCAGCTTGGGAGCGGAGAAGTACTTC.

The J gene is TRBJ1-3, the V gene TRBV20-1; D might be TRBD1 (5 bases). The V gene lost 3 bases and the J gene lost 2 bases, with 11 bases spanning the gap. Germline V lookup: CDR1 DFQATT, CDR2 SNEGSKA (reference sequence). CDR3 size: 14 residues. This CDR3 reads CSASRAGPGNTIYF. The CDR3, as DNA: TGCAGTGCTAGTCGAGCAGGGCCTGGAAACACCATATATTTT.

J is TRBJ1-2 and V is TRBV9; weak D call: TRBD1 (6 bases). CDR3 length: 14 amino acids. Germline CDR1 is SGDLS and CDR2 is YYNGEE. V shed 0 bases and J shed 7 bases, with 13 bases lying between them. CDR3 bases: TGTGCCAGCAGCGTAGAAAGGGGGATGGGTGGCTACACCTTC. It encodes CASSVERGMGGYTF.

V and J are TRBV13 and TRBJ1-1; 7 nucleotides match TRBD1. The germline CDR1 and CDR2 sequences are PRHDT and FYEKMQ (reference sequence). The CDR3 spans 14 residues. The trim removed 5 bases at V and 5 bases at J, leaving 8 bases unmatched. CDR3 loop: CASSPGQTGTEAFF. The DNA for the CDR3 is TGTGCCAGCAGCCCGGGACAGACGGGGACTGAAGCTTTCTTT.

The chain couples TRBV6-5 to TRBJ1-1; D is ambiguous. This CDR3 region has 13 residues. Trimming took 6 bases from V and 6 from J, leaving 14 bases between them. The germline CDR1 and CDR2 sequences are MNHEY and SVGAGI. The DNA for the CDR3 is TGTGCCAGCAGGCGGGATGTAAGGGCTGAAGCTTTCTTT. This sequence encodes CASRRDVRAEAFF.

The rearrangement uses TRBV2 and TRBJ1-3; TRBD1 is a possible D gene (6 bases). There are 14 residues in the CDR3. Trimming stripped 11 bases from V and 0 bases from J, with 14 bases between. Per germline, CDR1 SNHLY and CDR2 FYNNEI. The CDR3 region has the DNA TGTGCCGGATACAGGGCCAGCTCTGGAAACACCATATATTTT. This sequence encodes CAGYRASSGNTIYF.

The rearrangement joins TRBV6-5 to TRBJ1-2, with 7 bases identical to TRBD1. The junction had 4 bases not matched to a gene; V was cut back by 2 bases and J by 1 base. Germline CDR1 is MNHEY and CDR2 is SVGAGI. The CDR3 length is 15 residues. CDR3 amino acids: CASSYVGGGNYGYTF. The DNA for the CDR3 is TGTGCCAGCAGTTACGTAGGGGGCGGTAACTATGGCTACACCTTC.

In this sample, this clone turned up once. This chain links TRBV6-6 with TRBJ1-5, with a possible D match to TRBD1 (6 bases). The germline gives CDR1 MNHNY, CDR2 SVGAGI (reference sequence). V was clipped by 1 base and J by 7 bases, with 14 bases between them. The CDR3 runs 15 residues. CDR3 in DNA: TGTGCCAGCAGTTACTGGGGGCAAAAGGAACAGCCCCAGCATTTT. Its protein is CASSYWGQKEQPQHF.

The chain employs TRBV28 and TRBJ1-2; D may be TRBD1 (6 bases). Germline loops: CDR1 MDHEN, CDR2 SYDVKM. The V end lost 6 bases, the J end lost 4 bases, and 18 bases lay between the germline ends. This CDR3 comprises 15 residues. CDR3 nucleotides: TGTGCCAGCAGCCCTAGTAGGGGGGGGAGCTATGGCTACACCTTC. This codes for CASSPSRGGSYGYTF.